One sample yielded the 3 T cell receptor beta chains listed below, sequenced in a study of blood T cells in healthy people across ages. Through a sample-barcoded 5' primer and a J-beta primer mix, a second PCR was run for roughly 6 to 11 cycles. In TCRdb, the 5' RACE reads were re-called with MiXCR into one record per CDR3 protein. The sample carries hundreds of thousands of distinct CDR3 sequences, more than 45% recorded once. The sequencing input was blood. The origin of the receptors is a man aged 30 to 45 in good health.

CDR3 bases: TGCAGTGCTTCTCGTATGGGGGGCTCCTACAATGAGCAGTTCTTC. The encoded protein is CSASRMGGSYNEQFF. The chain carries TRBV20-1 and TRBJ2-1, with D perhaps matching TRBD2 (6 bases). The CDR3 is 15 residues long. V was trimmed by 5 bases and J by 0 bases, leaving 14 bases between them. Germline values: CDR1 DFQATT, CDR2 SNEGSKA (reference sequence).

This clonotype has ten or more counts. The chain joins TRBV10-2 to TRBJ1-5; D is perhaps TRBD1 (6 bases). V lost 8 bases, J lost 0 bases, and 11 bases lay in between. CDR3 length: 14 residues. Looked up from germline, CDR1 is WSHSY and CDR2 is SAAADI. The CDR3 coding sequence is TGCGCCAGCGCGGACAGTCATAGCAATCAGCCCCAGCATTTT. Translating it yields CASADSHSNQPQHF.

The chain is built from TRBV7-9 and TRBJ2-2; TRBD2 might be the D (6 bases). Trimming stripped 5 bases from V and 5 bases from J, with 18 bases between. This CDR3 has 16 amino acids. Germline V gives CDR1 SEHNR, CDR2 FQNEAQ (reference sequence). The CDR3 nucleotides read TGTGCCAGCAGCGTAGAATTCGGGAGATTGACCGGGGAGCTGTTTTTT. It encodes CASSVEFGRLTGELFF.